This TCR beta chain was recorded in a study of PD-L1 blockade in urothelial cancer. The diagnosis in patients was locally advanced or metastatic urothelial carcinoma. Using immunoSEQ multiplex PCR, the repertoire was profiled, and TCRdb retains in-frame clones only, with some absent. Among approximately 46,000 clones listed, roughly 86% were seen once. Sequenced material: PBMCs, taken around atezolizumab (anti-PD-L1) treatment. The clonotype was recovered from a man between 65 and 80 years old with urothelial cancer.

This chain's CDR3 is CASSTGPAPNTGELFF. The CDR3 region has the DNA TGTGCCAGCAGCACCGGCCCAGCGCCGAACACCGGGGAGCTGTTTTTT. V gene TRBV5-5 combines with J gene TRBJ2-2; D gene uncertain. V gave up 4 bases and J gave up 0 bases, with 13 bases separating them. The germline V gene encodes CDR1 SGHKS and CDR2 YYEKEE (reference sequence). This CDR3 has 16 amino acids.